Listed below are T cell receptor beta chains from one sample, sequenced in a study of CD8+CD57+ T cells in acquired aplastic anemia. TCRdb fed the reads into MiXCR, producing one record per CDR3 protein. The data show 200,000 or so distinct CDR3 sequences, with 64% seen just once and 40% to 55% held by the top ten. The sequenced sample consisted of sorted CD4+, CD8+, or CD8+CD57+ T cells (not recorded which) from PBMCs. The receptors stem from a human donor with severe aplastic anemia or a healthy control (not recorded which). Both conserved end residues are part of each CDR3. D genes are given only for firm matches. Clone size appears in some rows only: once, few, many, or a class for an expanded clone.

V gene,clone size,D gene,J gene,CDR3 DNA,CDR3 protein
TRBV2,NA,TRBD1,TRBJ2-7,TGTGCCAGCGGTACGTGGACAGGCGTACAGCAGTACTTC,CASGTWTGVQQYF
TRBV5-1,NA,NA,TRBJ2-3,TGCGCCAGCAGCGAGGGACTGGCGTCTAGCACAGATACGCAGTATTTT,CASSEGLASSTDTQYF
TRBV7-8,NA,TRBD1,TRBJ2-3,TGTGCCAGCAGCGGCCGGACAGGGGACAAAGCTACGCAGTATTTT,CASSGRTGDKATQYF
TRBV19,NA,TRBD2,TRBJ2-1,TGTGCCTGGAGTGGTTTTGGACTAGCGGGGGGTGTCCCCCTCAATGAGCAGTTCTTC,CAWSGFGLAGGVPLNEQFF
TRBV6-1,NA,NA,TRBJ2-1,TGTGCCAGCAAGGGTAGGCATGGCACCCCAAATGAGCAGTTCTTC,CASKGRHGTPNEQFF
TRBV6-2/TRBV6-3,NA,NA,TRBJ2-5,TGTGCCAGCAGGGCAGGATTACAGACCCAGTACTTC,CASRAGLQTQYF
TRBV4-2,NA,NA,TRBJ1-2,TGTGCCAGCAGCGGCTCCTATGGCTACACCTTC,CASSGSYGYTF
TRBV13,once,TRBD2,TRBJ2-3,TGTGCCAGCAGCTTAGGCCTAGCGGGGGGGCGAGATACGCAGTATTTT,CASSLGLAGGRDTQYF
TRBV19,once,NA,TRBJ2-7,TGTGCCAGTACCTTGGAGGGCAACTCCTACGAGCAGTACTTC,CASTLEGNSYEQYF
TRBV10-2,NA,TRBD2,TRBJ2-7,TGTGCCAGCAGTTACGGGACTAGCGGGGCCTTAAGCTACGAGCAGTACTTC,CASSYGTSGALSYEQYF
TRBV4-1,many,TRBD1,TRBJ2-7,TGCGCCAGCAGCCAAGATTTGGTTGCAGGGGGCTCCTACGAGCAGTACTTC,CASSQDLVAGGSYEQYF
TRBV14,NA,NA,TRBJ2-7,TGTGCCAGCAGCCACCCCGACCAGGAACGGGAGCAGTACTTC,CASSHPDQEREQYF
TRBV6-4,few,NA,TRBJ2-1,TGTGCCATCAGTGGGGCAATTCCATCGGTCAATGAGCAGTTCTTC,CAISGAIPSVNEQFF
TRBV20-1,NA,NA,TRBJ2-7,TGCAATGCTAGAAGTTGGGCGATGACCTACGAGCAGTACTTC,CNARSWAMTYEQYF
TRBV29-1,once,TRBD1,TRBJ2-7,TGCAGCGTCTCTCGACAGGGATCCGAGCAGTACTTC,CSVSRQGSEQYF
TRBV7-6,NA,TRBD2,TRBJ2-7,TGTGCCAGCAGCTACAGGACTAGCGGCACCTACGAGCAGTACTTC,CASSYRTSGTYEQYF
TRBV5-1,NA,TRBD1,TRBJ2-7,TGCGCCAGCAGGTCGGGACAGGGAAATAAGGAGCAGTACTTC,CASRSGQGNKEQYF
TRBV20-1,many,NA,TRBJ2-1,TGCAGTGCTAGAGATCAATTGACAGACTCCTACGATGAGCAGTTCTTC,CSARDQLTDSYDEQFF
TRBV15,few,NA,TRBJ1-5,TGTGCCACCAGCAGAGATCCGAAGGCCACGCGCAATCAGCCCCAGCATTTT,CATSRDPKATRNQPQHF
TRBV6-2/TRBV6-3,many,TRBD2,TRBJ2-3,TGTGCCAGCTCTTCGGGGGGGCCCACAGATACGCAGTATTTT,CASSSGGPTDTQYF
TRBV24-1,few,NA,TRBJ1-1,TGTGCCACCAGTGGCAGGAGGAACACTGAAGCTTTCTTT,CATSGRRNTEAFF
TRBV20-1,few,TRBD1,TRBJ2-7,TGCAGTGCTAGACCGCCTGATACGGGACAGGGGGCGCGAGGGCAGTACTTC,CSARPPDTGQGARGQYF
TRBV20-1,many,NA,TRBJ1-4,TGCAGTGCTAGAGATGCCGTCAGAGAAGCAACTAATGAAAAACTGTTTTTT,CSARDAVREATNEKLFF
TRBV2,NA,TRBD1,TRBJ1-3,TGTGCCAGCCAGGACAGGGGAGGAAACACCATATATTTT,CASQDRGGNTIYF
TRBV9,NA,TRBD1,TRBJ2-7,TGTGCCAGCAGCGGATGGACAGGGGACTACTACGAGCAGTACTTC,CASSGWTGDYYEQYF
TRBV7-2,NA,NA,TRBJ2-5,TGTGCCAGCAGCCTACTATTGTACCAAGAGACCCAGTACTTC,CASSLLLYQETQYF
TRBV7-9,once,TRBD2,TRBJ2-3,TGTGCCAGCAGCCCCCTAGTGGCGGGGGGGCCAGATACGCAGTATTTT,CASSPLVAGGPDTQYF